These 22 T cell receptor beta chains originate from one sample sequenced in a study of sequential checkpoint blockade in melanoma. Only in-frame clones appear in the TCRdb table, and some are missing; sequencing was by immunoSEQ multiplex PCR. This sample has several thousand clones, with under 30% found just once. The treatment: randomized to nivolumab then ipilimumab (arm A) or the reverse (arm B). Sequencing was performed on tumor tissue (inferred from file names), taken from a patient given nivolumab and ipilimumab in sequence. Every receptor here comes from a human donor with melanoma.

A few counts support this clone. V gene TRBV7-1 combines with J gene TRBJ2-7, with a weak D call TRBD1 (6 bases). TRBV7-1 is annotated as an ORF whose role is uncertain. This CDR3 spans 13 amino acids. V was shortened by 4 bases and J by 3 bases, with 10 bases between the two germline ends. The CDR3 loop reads CASSFRTDYEQYF. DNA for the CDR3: TGTGCCAGCAGCTTTCGGACAGACTACGAGCAGTACTTC.

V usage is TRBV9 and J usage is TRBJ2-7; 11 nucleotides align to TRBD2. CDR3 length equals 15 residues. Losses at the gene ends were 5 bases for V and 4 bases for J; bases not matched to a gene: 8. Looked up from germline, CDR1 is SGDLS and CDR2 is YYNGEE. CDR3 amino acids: CASRVTSGDIYEQYF. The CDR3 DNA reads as TGTGCCAGCAGGGTGACTAGCGGGGATATTTACGAGCAGTACTTC.

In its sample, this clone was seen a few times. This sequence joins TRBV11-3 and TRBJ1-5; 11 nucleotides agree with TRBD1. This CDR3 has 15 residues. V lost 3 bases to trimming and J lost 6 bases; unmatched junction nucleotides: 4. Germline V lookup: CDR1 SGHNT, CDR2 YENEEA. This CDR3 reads CASSLVGTGGQPQHF. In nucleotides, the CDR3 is TGTGCCAGCAGCTTGGTCGGGACAGGGGGTCAGCCCCAGCATTTT. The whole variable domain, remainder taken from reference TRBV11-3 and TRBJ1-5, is EAGVVQSPRYKIIEKKQPVAFWCNPISGHNTLYWYLQNLGQGPELLIRYENEEAVDDSQLPKDRFSAERLKGVDSTLKIQPAELGDSAVYLCASSLVGTGGQPQHFGDGTRLSIL.

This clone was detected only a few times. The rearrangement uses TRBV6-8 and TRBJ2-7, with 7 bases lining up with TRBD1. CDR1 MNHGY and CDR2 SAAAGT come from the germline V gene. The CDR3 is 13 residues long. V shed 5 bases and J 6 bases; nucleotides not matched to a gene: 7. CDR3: CASSDRERGEQYF. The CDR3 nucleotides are TGTGCCAGCAGTGACAGGGAAAGGGGCGAGCAGTACTTC.

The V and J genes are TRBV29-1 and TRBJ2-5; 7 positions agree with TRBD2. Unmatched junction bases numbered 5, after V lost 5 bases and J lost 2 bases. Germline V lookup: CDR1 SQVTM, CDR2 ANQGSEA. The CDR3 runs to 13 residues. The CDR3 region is CSVTTSPQETQYF. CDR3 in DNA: TGCAGCGTTACGACTAGCCCACAAGAGACCCAGTACTTC.

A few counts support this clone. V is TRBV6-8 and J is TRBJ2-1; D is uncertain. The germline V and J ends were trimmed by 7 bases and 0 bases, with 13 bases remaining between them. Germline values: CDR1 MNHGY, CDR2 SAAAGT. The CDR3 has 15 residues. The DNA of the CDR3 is TGTGCCAGCACCCCTAAGGAGTTCTCCTACAATGAGCAGTTCTTC. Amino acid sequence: CASTPKEFSYNEQFF.

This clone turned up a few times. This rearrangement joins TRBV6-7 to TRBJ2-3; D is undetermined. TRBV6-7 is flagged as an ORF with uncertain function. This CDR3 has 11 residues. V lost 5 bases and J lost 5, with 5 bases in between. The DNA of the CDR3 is TGTGCCAGCAGTACCGTAGATACGCAGTATTTT. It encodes CASSTVDTQYF.

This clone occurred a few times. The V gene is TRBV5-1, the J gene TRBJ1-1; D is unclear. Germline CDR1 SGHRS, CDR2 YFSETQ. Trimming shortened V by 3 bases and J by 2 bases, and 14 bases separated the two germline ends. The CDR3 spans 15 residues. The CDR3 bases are TGCGCCAGCAGCTCCCTCGGTGTCGATAACACTGAAGCTTTCTTT. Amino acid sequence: CASSSLGVDNTEAFF. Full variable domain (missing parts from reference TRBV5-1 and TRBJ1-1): KAGVTQTPRYLIKTRGQQVTLSCSPISGHRSVSWYQQTPGQGLQFLFEYFSETQRNKGNFPGRFSGRQFSNSRSEMNVSTLELGDSALYLCASSSLGVDNTEAFFGQGTRLTVV.

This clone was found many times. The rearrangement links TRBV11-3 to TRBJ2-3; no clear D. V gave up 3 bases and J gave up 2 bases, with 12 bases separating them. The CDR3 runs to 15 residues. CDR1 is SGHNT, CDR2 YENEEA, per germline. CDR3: CASSFTGPDTDTQYF. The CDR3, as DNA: TGTGCCAGCAGCTTCACGGGCCCCGACACAGATACGCAGTATTTT. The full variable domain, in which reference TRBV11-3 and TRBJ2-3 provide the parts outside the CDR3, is EAGVVQSPRYKIIEKKQPVAFWCNPISGHNTLYWYLQNLGQGPELLIRYENEEAVDDSQLPKDRFSAERLKGVDSTLKIQPAELGDSAVYLCASSFTGPDTDTQYFGPGTRLTVL.

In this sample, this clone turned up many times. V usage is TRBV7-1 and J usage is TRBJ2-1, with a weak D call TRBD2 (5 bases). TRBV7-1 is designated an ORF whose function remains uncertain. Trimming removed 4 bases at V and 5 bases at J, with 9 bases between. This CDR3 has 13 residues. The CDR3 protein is CASSLSGNNEQFF. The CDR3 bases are TGTGCCAGCAGCTTAAGCGGAAACAATGAGCAGTTCTTC.

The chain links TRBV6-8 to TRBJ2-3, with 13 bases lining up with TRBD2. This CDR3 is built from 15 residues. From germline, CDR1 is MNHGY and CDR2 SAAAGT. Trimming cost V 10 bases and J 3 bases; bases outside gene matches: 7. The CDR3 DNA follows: TGTGCCACCAGACTAGCGGGAGGTGAAACAGATACGCAGTATTTT. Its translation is CATRLAGGETDTQYF.

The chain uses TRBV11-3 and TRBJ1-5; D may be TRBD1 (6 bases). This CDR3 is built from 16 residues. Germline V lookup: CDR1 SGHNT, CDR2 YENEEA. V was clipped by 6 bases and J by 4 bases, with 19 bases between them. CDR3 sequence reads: CASSFQAGTTNQPQHF. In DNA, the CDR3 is TGTGCCAGCAGTTTTCAGGCCGGGACAACTAATCAGCCCCAGCATTTT.

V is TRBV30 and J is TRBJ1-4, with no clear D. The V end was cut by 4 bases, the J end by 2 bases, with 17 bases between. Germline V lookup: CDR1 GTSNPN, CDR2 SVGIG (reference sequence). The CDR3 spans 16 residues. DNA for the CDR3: TGTGCCTGGACCCTCCGGGAGCGACCGACTAATGAAAAACTGTTTTTT. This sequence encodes CAWTLRERPTNEKLFF.

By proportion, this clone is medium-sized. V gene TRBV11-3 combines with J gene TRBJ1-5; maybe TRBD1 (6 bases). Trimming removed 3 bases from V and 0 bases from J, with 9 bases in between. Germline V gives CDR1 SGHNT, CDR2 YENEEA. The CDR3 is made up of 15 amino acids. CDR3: CASSLADSSNQPQHF. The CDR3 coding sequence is TGTGCCAGCAGCTTGGCGGACAGTAGCAATCAGCCCCAGCATTTT.

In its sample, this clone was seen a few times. CDR3 residues: CASSIGDHNTEAFF. In DNA, the CDR3 is TGTGCCAGTAGTATCGGGGACCATAACACTGAAGCTTTCTTT. The V gene is TRBV19, the J gene TRBJ1-1; D is possibly TRBD1 (5 bases). Per germline, CDR1 LNHDA and CDR2 SQIVND (reference sequence). The CDR3 contains 14 residues. V lost 3 bases and J 2 bases, leaving 10 bases between the germline ends.

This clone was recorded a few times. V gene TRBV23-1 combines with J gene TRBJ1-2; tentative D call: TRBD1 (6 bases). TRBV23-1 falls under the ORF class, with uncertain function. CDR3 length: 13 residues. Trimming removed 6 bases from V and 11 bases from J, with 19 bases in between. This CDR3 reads CASSLGRKGGYTF. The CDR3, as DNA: TGCGCCAGCAGCTTGGGACGGAAAGGGGGATACACCTTC.

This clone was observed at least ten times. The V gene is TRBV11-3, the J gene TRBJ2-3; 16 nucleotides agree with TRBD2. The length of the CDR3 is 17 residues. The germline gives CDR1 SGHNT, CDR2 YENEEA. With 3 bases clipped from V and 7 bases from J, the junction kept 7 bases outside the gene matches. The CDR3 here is CASSLGLAGGISNTQYF. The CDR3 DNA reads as TGTGCCAGCAGCTTGGGACTAGCGGGAGGGATTTCGAATACGCAGTATTTT.

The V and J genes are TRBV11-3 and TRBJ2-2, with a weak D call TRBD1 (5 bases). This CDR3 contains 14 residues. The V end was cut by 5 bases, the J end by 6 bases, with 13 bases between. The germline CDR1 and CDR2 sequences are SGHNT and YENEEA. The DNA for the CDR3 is TGTGCCAGCAGCCATGCCAAAGGGGCCGGGGAGCTGTTTTTT. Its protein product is CASSHAKGAGELFF.

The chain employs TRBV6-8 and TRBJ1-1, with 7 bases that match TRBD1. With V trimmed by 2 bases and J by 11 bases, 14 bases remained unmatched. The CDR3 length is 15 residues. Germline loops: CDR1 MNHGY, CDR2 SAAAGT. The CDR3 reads CASSYAGNFQGVAFF. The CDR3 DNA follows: TGTGCCAGCAGTTACGCGGGAAACTTTCAGGGGGTGGCTTTCTTT.

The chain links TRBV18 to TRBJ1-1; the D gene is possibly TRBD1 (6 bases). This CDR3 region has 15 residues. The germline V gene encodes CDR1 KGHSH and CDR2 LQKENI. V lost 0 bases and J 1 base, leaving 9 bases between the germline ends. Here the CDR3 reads CASSPPEGGNTEAFF. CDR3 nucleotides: TGTGCCAGCTCACCACCGGAGGGGGGGAACACTGAAGCTTTCTTT. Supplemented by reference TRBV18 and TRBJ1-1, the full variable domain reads NAGVMQNPRHLVRRRGQEARLRCSPMKGHSHVYWYRQLPEEGLKFMVYLQKENIIDESGMPKERFSAEFPKEGPSILRIQQVVRGDSAAYFCASSPPEGGNTEAFFGQGTRLTVV.

CDR3 DNA sequence: TGTGCCTGGAGTGTCCTAGCGGGAGGTGAGACCCAGTACTTC. Its translation is CAWSVLAGGETQYF. The V and J genes are TRBV30 and TRBJ2-5; 11 bases are a match to TRBD2. The CDR3 spans 14 residues. The V gene's germline CDR1 is GTSNPN and CDR2 SVGIG (reference sequence). The V segment lost 0 bases and the J segment 5 bases; nucleotides outside the gene matches: 2.

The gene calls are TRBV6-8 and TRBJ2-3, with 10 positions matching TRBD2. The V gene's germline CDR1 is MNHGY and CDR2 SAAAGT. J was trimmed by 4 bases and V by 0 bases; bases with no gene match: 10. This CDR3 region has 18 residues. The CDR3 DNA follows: TGTGCCAGCAGTTACTCGACCGCTAGCGGGAGTAATGCAGATACGCAGTATTTT. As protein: CASSYSTASGSNADTQYF.